Below, 32 T cell receptor beta chains from the same sample are listed, as sequenced in a study of T cell responses to AZD1222 COVID-19 vaccine. TCRdb keeps only in-frame clones here, not all; method: immunoSEQ multiplex PCR. The repertoire holds some 170,000 clones, with 85% to 90% as singletons. Material: peripheral blood, obtained 28 days after the second dose of the MenACWY control vaccine. The receptor source for this set is an adult who received the MenACWY meningococcal vaccine as a control.

This chain links TRBV5-6 with TRBJ2-7; 10 bases are a match to TRBD1. V lost 4 bases and J lost 6; bases outside the gene matches: 7. The length of the CDR3 is 14 residues. The germline gives CDR1 SGHDT, CDR2 YYEEEE. CDR3 in amino acids: CASSPDRGSLEQYF. CDR3 DNA sequence: TGTGCCAGCAGCCCGGACAGGGGGTCCCTCGAGCAGTACTTC.

The chain carries TRBV7-7 and TRBJ2-5; 12 positions match TRBD2. The CDR3 runs 16 residues. Trimming took 1 base from V and 2 from J; bases not matched to a gene: 2. The V gene's germline CDR1 is SSHAT and CDR2 FNYEAQ (reference sequence). The CDR3 loop reads CASSLGGLAGQETQYF. For the CDR3, the DNA is TGTGCCAGCAGCTTAGGTGGACTAGCGGGACAAGAGACCCAGTACTTC.

In DNA form, the CDR3 reads TGTGCCAGCAGTTTACCGGTTGGGGCCGGTTCCTATGGCTACACCTTC. It yields the protein CASSLPVGAGSYGYTF. This chain connects TRBV28 to TRBJ1-2, with D possibly matching TRBD1 (5 bases). The germline V and J ends were trimmed by 2 bases and 4 bases, with 17 bases remaining between them. The CDR3 runs 16 residues. CDR1 is MDHEN and CDR2 is SYDVKM in the germline V gene.

CDR3 region: CSASPGRDYGYTF. The CDR3 DNA follows: TGCAGTGCTAGTCCAGGCAGGGACTATGGCTACACCTTC. This sequence joins TRBV20-1 and TRBJ1-2; possible D gene TRBD1, 5 bases. CDR1 and CDR2 from the germline V gene are DFQATT and SNEGSKA (reference sequence). V lost 3 bases to trimming and J lost 3 bases, with 11 bases between them. The CDR3 is 13 residues long.

This chain links TRBV5-5 with TRBJ1-2; D is unresolved. V gave up 3 bases and J gave up 2 bases, with 5 bases separating them. The germline gives CDR1 SGHKS, CDR2 YYEKEE (reference sequence). The CDR3 is 12 amino acids. CDR3 amino acids: CASSSTNYGYTF. Here the CDR3 DNA reads TGTGCCAGCAGCTCCACGAACTATGGCTACACCTTC.

This clone appeared once. CDR3 sequence reads: CASSSPWTGLSYEQYF. As DNA, the CDR3 is TGTGCCAGCAGTTCCCCCTGGACAGGACTTTCCTACGAGCAGTACTTC. The chain combines TRBV28 with TRBJ2-7, with TRBD1 identical over 7 bases. This CDR3 is built from 16 residues. The V and J ends lost 4 bases and 1 base, in that order; junction bases with no gene match: 10. Looked up from germline, CDR1 is MDHEN and CDR2 is SYDVKM.

Points on this clone: No DNA is shown, since the ends of the CDR3 on it are uncertain; the CDR3 is the one TCRdb lists. The chain recombines TRBV27 with TRBJ2-2. The germline CDR1 and CDR2 sequences are MNHEY and SMNVEV (reference sequence). The CDR3 spans 14 amino acids, including both terminal residues. CDR3 protein: CASSSSEWTGELFF.

Only one count was recorded for this clone. The chain couples TRBV6-5 to TRBJ2-7; D is unresolved. Germline V CDR1 and CDR2: MNHEY, SVGAGI. V was cut by 0 bases and J by 3 bases, with 12 bases left in between. The CDR3 length is 15 residues. In DNA, the CDR3 is TGTGCCAGCAGTTACTCGGGCCAGCCTCTCTACGAGCAGTACTTC. Amino acids: CASSYSGQPLYEQYF.

The genes are TRBV7-2 and TRBJ1-1; TRBD1 agrees at 8 bases. Trimming took 1 base from V and 5 from J; bases not matched to a gene: 6. This CDR3 contains 15 residues. Germline V lookup: CDR1 SGHTA, CDR2 FQGNSA. As DNA, the CDR3 is TGTGCCAGCAGCTTAGAGGGCAGGGGGCAGACTGAAGCTTTCTTT. Protein sequence: CASSLEGRGQTEAFF.

Here the CDR3 reads CATAGGGGSYNEQFF. CDR3 DNA sequence: TGTGCCACCGCGGGCGGGGGCGGATCCTACAATGAGCAGTTCTTC. V is TRBV18 and J is TRBJ2-1; TRBD2 might be the D (7 bases). CDR3 length: 15 amino acids. V lost 10 bases and J 1 base, leaving 17 bases between the germline ends. Germline CDR1 is KGHSH and CDR2 is LQKENI.

The chain couples TRBV3-1 (or the pseudogene TRBV3-2) to TRBJ1-1, with no clear D. CDR3 length: 14 amino acids. V was shortened by 6 bases and J by 5 bases, with 16 bases between the two germline ends. From germline, CDR1 is LGHDT and CDR2 YNNKEL (reference sequence). This CDR3 reads CASRGPAGGTEAFF. For the CDR3, the DNA is TGTGCCAGCAGGGGCCCCGCCGGAGGGACTGAAGCTTTCTTT.

On this clone: Other DNA sequences of this sample code for an identical CDR3. This chain joins TRBV5-1 and TRBJ1-4; TRBD1 agrees at 8 bases. With 3 bases clipped from V and 4 bases from J, the junction kept 2 bases outside the gene matches. CDR1 and CDR2 from the germline V gene are SGHRS and YFSETQ. CDR3 length: 14 amino acids. CDR3 region: CASSWGTGNEKLFF. CDR3 coding DNA: TGCGCCAGCAGCTGGGGGACAGGTAATGAAAAACTGTTTTTT.

V and J are TRBV6-5 and TRBJ1-2; no clear D gene. Trimming removed 0 bases from V and 6 bases from J, with 14 bases in between. CDR3 length equals 15 residues. Germline values: CDR1 MNHEY, CDR2 SVGAGI. The CDR3 loop is CASSYSTGNYNGYTF. Here the CDR3 DNA reads TGTGCCAGCAGTTACTCGACCGGGAATTATAATGGCTACACCTTC.

The J gene is TRBJ1-2, the V gene TRBV28; maybe TRBD1 (6 bases). The germline CDR1 and CDR2 sequences are MDHEN and SYDVKM. CDR3 length: 15 amino acids. V lost 2 bases and J lost 4, with 14 bases in between. CDR3 protein: CASSLSGGRGYGYTF. For the CDR3, the DNA is TGTGCCAGCAGTTTAAGTGGGGGGCGCGGCTATGGCTACACCTTC.

This rearrangement joins TRBV28 to TRBJ2-7; weak D call: TRBD1 (7 bases). The CDR3 has 12 amino acids. V was trimmed by 5 bases and J by 7 bases, leaving 12 bases between them. Germline CDR1 MDHEN, CDR2 SYDVKM. CDR3 sequence reads: CASSPRGVEQYF. CDR3 in DNA: TGTGCCAGCAGTCCCAGGGGGGTTGAGCAGTACTTC.

The chain uses TRBV10-3 and TRBJ2-1, with 10 bases that match TRBD2. This CDR3 comprises 16 residues. V lost 4 bases to trimming and J lost 6 bases; unmatched junction nucleotides: 9. From germline, CDR1 is ENHRY and CDR2 SYGVKD. The CDR3 reads CAISGLGLARPNEQFF. The CDR3 DNA sequence: TGTGCCATCAGTGGACTGGGACTAGCGAGACCCAATGAGCAGTTCTTC.

The J gene is TRBJ1-2, the V gene TRBV4-1; a weak D match, TRBD1 (5 bases). Trimming removed 3 bases at V and 5 bases at J, with 10 bases between. Germline values: CDR1 MGHRA, CDR2 YSYEKL. This CDR3 has 13 amino acids. The CDR3 DNA is TGCGCCAGCAGCCAGCCGGGACCTTATGGCTACACCTTC. Protein sequence: CASSQPGPYGYTF.

In this sample, this clone turned up a few times. The chain links TRBV19 to TRBJ1-5; the D gene is possibly TRBD1 (6 bases). Trimming left V 0 bases short and J 8 bases short, with 11 bases between. The CDR3 is 14 amino acids. Per the germline V gene, CDR1 is LNHDA and CDR2 is SQIVND (reference sequence). CDR3 region: CASSIEVEGEPQHF. The DNA of the CDR3 is TGTGCCAGTAGTATAGAGGTGGAGGGGGAGCCCCAGCATTTT. The variable domain in full, completed from reference TRBV19 and TRBJ1-5, reads DGGITQSPKYLFRKEGQNVTLSCEQNLNHDAMYWYRQDPGQGLRLIYYSQIVNDFQKGDIAEGYSVSREKKESFPLTVTSAQKNPTAFYLCASSIEVEGEPQHFGDGTRLSIL.

The genes are TRBV4-2 and TRBJ1-6, with a tentative D call TRBD1 (5 bases). Germline CDR1 LGHNA, CDR2 YNFKEQ. V gave up 0 bases and J gave up 10 bases, with 10 bases separating them. The CDR3 is made up of 14 amino acids. The CDR3 DNA follows: TGTGCCAGCAGCCAAGATCAGGGCGGCTCACCCCTCCACTTT. Translation: CASSQDQGGSPLHF.

The rearrangement links TRBV19 to TRBJ1-5, with TRBD1 identical over 7 bases. The CDR3 is made up of 20 amino acids. The ends lost 4 bases at V and 2 bases at J; junction bases unmatched: 20. Germline CDR1 is LNHDA and CDR2 is SQIVND (reference sequence). This CDR3 is CASSRTRPGQRLAGNQPQHF. The DNA of the CDR3 is TGTGCCAGTAGTAGAACCCGGCCGGGACAGAGATTAGCGGGCAATCAGCCCCAGCATTTT.

V is TRBV28 and J is TRBJ2-1; D is perhaps TRBD2 (5 bases). Germline assignment: CDR1 MDHEN and CDR2 SYDVKM. The V end was cut by 1 base, the J end by 2 bases, with 12 bases between. CDR3 length: 16 amino acids. CDR3 DNA: TGTGCCAGCAGTTTATACTGGGCGGGCACCTACAATGAGCAGTTCTTC. It translates to CASSLYWAGTYNEQFF.

The CDR3 DNA follows: TGTGCCAGCAGGCGCCACGGGGTGAACACCGGGGAGCTGTTTTTT. Translating it yields CASRRHGVNTGELFF. The chain carries TRBV6-4 and TRBJ2-2; weak D call: TRBD2 (5 bases). There are 15 residues in the CDR3. Looked up from germline, CDR1 is MRHNA and CDR2 is SNTAGT. The V gene lost 6 bases and the J gene lost 1 base, with 12 bases spanning the gap.

The chain couples TRBV9 to TRBJ2-2, with D possibly TRBD1 on 5 matching bases. Deletions cut 0 bases from V and 4 bases from J, with 13 bases between. Germline CDR1 is SGDLS and CDR2 is YYNGEE. CDR3 size: 16 residues. CDR3 loop: CASSVGRVRVTGELFF. CDR3 nucleotide sequence: TGTGCCAGCAGCGTAGGCAGGGTCCGGGTCACCGGGGAGCTGTTTTTT.

The chain is built from TRBV2 and TRBJ2-5; TRBD2 aligns across 13 bases. This CDR3 is built from 16 residues. With 6 bases clipped from V and 7 bases from J, the junction kept 11 bases outside the gene matches. Germline V lookup: CDR1 SNHLY, CDR2 FYNNEI. The CDR3 loop reads CASRTGGGLAGVTQYF. CDR3 DNA sequence: TGTGCCAGCAGGACAGGGGGCGGACTAGCGGGAGTGACCCAGTACTTC.

J is TRBJ1-5 and V is TRBV7-2; D remains unclear. The CDR3 length is 13 residues. Looked up from germline, CDR1 is SGHTA and CDR2 is FQGNSA. V was pared by 4 bases and J by 5 bases, with 9 bases between. For the CDR3, the DNA is TGTGCCAGCAGCTCGGCTAGGGATCAGCCCCAGCATTTT. This codes for CASSSARDQPQHF.

The chain has TRBV24-1 and TRBJ2-1; TRBD2 is a possible D gene (6 bases). Germline values: CDR1 KGHDR, CDR2 SFDVKD. Deletions cut 4 bases from V and 7 bases from J, with 16 bases between. This CDR3 is 15 amino acids long. CDR3 sequence reads: CATSDPARDSNEQFF. The CDR3 coding sequence is TGTGCCACCAGTGACCCGGCGCGGGACTCGAATGAGCAGTTCTTC.

V is TRBV5-4 and J is TRBJ2-1; tentative D call: TRBD2 (5 bases). The V gene's germline CDR1 is SGHNT and CDR2 YYREEE (reference sequence). Deletions cut 3 bases from V and 4 bases from J, with 14 bases between. The CDR3 extends over 15 amino acids. The DNA for the CDR3 is TGTGCCAGCAGCTCCCCTGGACTGGCGTACAATGAGCAGTTCTTC. It specifies CASSSPGLAYNEQFF.

The CDR3 DNA reads as TGCAGTGCTGGTTCCTACGAGCAGTACTTC. It is translated as CSAGSYEQYF. The chain combines TRBV20-1 with TRBJ2-7; D is ambiguous. With 5 bases removed from V and 1 base from J, the gap between germline ends came to 3 bases. CDR1 and CDR2 (germline): DFQATT, SNEGSKA (reference sequence). The length of the CDR3 is 10 residues.

In this sample, this clone turned up once. The V and J genes are TRBV7-2 and TRBJ1-5; 10 bases fit TRBD1. The CDR3 runs 14 residues. The V gene's germline CDR1 is SGHTA and CDR2 FQGNSA. With 9 bases clipped from V and 9 bases from J, the junction kept 11 bases outside the gene matches. This CDR3 is CASSPGTGDRPQHF. CDR3 sequence (DNA): TGTGCCAGTAGCCCGGGGACAGGGGATCGGCCCCAGCATTTT.

V is TRBV24-1 and J is TRBJ2-1; no clear D gene. The CDR3 has 14 residues. V was pared by 1 base and J by 4 bases, with 7 bases between. The V gene's germline CDR1 is KGHDR and CDR2 SFDVKD. The CDR3 region has the DNA TGTGCCACCAGTGATTTAGGGAATTACAATGAGCAGTTCTTC. Residues: CATSDLGNYNEQFF.

The V call is TRBV28, the J call TRBJ1-1, with 8 bases fitting TRBD1. CDR3 size: 15 residues. CDR1 MDHEN and CDR2 SYDVKM come from the germline V gene. The V gene end was trimmed by 6 bases and the J gene end by 5 bases; junction bases not matched to a gene: 11. The CDR3 region is CASRSPGQGRTEAFF. Written as DNA, the CDR3 is TGTGCCAGCAGGAGCCCCGGACAGGGAAGAACTGAAGCTTTCTTT.

The chain uses TRBV7-9 and TRBJ2-7, with TRBD1 identical over 9 bases. The CDR3 covers 15 residues. The germline CDR1 and CDR2 sequences are SEHNR and FQNEAQ (reference sequence). V trimming: 4 bases; J trimming: 5 bases; junction bases outside the gene matches: 9. The CDR3 loop is CASSSRGQGLDEQYF. The CDR3 DNA reads TGTGCCAGCAGCTCCAGGGGACAGGGCCTAGACGAGCAGTACTTC.